This TCR beta chain was identified in a study of blood T cell repertoires in COVID-19. The method was immunoSEQ multiplex PCR; TCRdb's version includes in-frame clones alone and lacks a portion of them. The sample lists 65,000 to 80,000 clones, roughly 86% occurring once. V dropped 3 bases and J dropped 2 bases, with 11 bases sitting between them. Per the germline V gene, CDR1 is PRHDT and CDR2 is FYEKMQ (reference sequence). The CDR3 is 15 residues long. V is TRBV13 and J is TRBJ2-1, with D maybe TRBD1 (6 bases). Input material: peripheral blood. The source is a human donor in a cohort sampled during active COVID-19. The CDR3 sequence: CASSFDRTAYNEQFF. CDR3 bases: TGTGCCAGCAGCTTTGACCGGACAGCCTACAATGAGCAGTTCTTC.